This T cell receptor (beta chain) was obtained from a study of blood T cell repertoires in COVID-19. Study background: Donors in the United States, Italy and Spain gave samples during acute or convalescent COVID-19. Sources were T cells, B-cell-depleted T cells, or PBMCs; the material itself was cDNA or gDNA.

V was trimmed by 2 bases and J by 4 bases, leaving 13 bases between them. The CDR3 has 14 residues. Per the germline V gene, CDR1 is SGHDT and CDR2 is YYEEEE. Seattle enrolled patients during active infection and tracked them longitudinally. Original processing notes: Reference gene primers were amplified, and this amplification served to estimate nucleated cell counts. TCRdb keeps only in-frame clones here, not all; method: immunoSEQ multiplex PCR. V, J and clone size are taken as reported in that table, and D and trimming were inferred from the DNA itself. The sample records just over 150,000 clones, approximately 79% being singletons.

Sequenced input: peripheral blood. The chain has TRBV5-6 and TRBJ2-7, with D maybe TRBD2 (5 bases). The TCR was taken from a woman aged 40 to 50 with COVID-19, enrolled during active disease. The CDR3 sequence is CASSLRLLGYEQYF. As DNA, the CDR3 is TGTGCCAGCAGCTTACGACTACTCGGTTACGAGCAGTACTTC.